This T cell receptor beta chain was recorded in a study of cytomegalovirus exposure and HLA in healthy donors. The V gene end was trimmed by 5 bases and the J gene end by 2 bases; junction bases not matched to a gene: 5. The length of the CDR3 is 14 residues. Germline V lookup: CDR1 MNHEY, CDR2 SVGAGI. The study ran its PCR with 60 Vbeta and 13 Jbeta primers. TCRdb's table, derived via immunoSEQ multiplex PCR, lists solely in-frame clones and lacks some. The table lists 100,000 or so clones, about 83% of them singletons. The sequence came from a man aged 18-30 years in good health and CMV-seronegative. The V call is TRBV6-5, the J call TRBJ1-1; TRBD1 aligns across 7 bases. The sequenced material came from PBMCs. CDR3 DNA: TGTGCCAGCAGTGACAGGGTCGGTAACACTGAAGCTTTCTTT. Amino acids: CASSDRVGNTEAFF.